These T cell receptor beta chains were read from a single sample in a study of T cell responses to AZD1222 COVID-19 vaccine. Assay used: immunoSEQ multiplex PCR; TCRdb lists only in-frame clones, some missing. The table includes some 150,000 clones, approximately 85% detected once. Sequenced here: peripheral blood, sampled 28 days after the second dose of the MenACWY control vaccine. The receptors derive from an adult who received the MenACWY meningococcal vaccine as a control. CDR3s include the opening cysteine and the closing phenylalanine or tryptophan. The order of the fields is clone size, V gene, CDR3 length, J gene, D gene, CDR3 DNA, CDR3 protein. D genes are given only for firm matches. Some rows have no size entry. The others give once, few or many, or a class for an expanded clone.

>NA|TRBV6-2/TRBV6-3|14|TRBJ2-7|NA
TGTGCCAGCAGTTACTCCGGGAACTCCTACGAGCAGTACTTC
CASSYSGNSYEQYF
>NA|TRBV2|12|TRBJ2-7|NA
TGTGCCAGCAGTGTTCTGCGGGCCGAGCAGTACTTC
CASSVLRAEQYF
>NA|TRBV9|19|TRBJ2-2|TRBD2
TGTGCCAGCAGCGTAGAGCTAGCGGGATTCCTCGCGAACACCGGGGAGCTGTTTTTT
CASSVELAGFLANTGELFF
>NA|TRBV20-1|13|TRBJ1-3|TRBD1
TGCAGTGCTAGTCAGGGGGCTGGAAACACCATATATTTT
CSASQGAGNTIYF
>NA|TRBV5-1|12|TRBJ2-7|TRBD1
TGCGCCAGCAGTCGGGACAGGGGAGAGCAGTACTTC
CASSRDRGEQYF
>once|TRBV5-1|14|TRBJ2-7|TRBD2
TGCGCCAGCAGTCTCGGGGACTACTCCTACGAGCAGTACTTC
CASSLGDYSYEQYF
>NA|TRBV7-2|12|TRBJ1-1|NA
TGTGCCAGCAGCTTATGGCGCGCTGAAGCTTTCTTT
CASSLWRAEAFF
>once|TRBV5-1|14|TRBJ1-3|NA
TGCGCCAGCAGCTTGGGAGGTTCTGGAAACACCATATATTTT
CASSLGGSGNTIYF
>NA|TRBV10-3|13|TRBJ1-1|NA
TGTGCCATCAGTGTCACGTTGGGCACTGAAGCTTTCTTT
CAISVTLGTEAFF
>NA|TRBV28|14|TRBJ1-1|TRBD1
TGTGCCAGCACCCCCCAGGGGGGAGGCACTGAAGCTTTCTTT
CASTPQGGGTEAFF
>NA|TRBV4-1|18|TRBJ2-6|NA
TGCGCCAGCAGCGGAATCACGAAGATTTACTCTGGGGCCAACGTCCTGACTTTC
CASSGITKIYSGANVLTF
>NA|TRBV6-2/TRBV6-3|14|TRBJ1-1|NA
TGTGCCAGCAGTCATTCAGGGGAGGGAACTGAAGCTTTCTTT
CASSHSGEGTEAFF
>NA|TRBV5-1|14|TRBJ2-7|NA
TGCGCCAGCATCTCTGGCCCGGGGACCTACGAGCAGTACTTC
CASISGPGTYEQYF
>NA|TRBV19|13|TRBJ1-5|NA
TGTGCCAGTAGTATAGACCTCCATCAGCCCCAGCATTTT
CASSIDLHQPQHF
>NA|TRBV18|16|TRBJ2-2|TRBD2
TGTGCCAGCTCACCGAACCGGGACTACCTCACCGGGGAGCTGTTTTTT
CASSPNRDYLTGELFF
>NA|TRBV3-1/TRBV3-2|16|TRBJ2-1|NA
TGTGCCAGCAGCCAAGATTTTACCGGGGGTTACAATGAGCAGTTCTTC
CASSQDFTGGYNEQFF
>NA|TRBV4-3|16|TRBJ2-1|NA
TGCGCCAGCAGCCCAGTACTAGGGGGACCCTACAATGAGCAGTTCTTC
CASSPVLGGPYNEQFF
>NA|TRBV9|16|TRBJ2-5|TRBD1
TGTGCCAGCAGCACCCGGGGACAGGGAAATCAAGAGACCCAGTACTTC
CASSTRGQGNQETQYF
>NA|TRBV7-9|14|TRBJ2-3|NA
TGTGCCAGCAGCTTAGTCCCGGGTAGGGATACGCAGTATTTT
CASSLVPGRDTQYF
>NA|TRBV27|17|TRBJ1-6|TRBD1
TGTGCCAGCAGTTTGTGGATGAGGGGACAGTATAATTCACCCCTCCACTTT
CASSLWMRGQYNSPLHF
>once|TRBV2|14|TRBJ2-3|NA
TGTGCCAGCAGTGCGACAGCCATTGGAGATACGCAGTATTTT
CASSATAIGDTQYF
>once|TRBV5-4|14|TRBJ2-2|TRBD1
TGTGCCAGCAGTTTAACAGGGGGCGCCGGGGAGCTGTTTTTT
CASSLTGGAGELFF
>NA|TRBV7-2|14|TRBJ1-1|TRBD1
TGTGCCAGCAGATTTACAGGGGTGAACACTGAAGCTTTCTTT
CASRFTGVNTEAFF
>NA|TRBV19|15|TRBJ1-1|NA
TGTGCCAGTAGGCAGGAATGGGGGGCGCGGGGTGAAGCTTTCTTT
CASRQEWGARGEAFF
>NA|TRBV12-5|14|TRBJ2-7|NA
TGTGCTAGTGGCGAACCGGGACTCTCCTACGAGCAGTACTTC
CASGEPGLSYEQYF
>few|TRBV19|15|TRBJ1-2|TRBD1
TGTGCCAGTACTCCCTACCAGACAGGGGGCAACGGCTACACCTTC
CASTPYQTGGNGYTF